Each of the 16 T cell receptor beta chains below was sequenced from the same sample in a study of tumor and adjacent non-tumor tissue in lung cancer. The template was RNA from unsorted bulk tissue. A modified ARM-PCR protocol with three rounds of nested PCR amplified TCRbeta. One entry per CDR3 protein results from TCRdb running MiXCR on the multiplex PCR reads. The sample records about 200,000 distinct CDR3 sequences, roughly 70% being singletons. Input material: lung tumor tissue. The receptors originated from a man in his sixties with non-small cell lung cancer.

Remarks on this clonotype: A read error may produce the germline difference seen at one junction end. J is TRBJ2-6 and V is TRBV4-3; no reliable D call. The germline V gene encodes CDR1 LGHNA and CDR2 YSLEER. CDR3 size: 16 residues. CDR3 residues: CPSSREAVSGANVLTF. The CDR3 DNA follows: TGCCCCAGCAGCCGAGAGGCGGTATCTGGGGCCAACGTCCTGACTTTC.

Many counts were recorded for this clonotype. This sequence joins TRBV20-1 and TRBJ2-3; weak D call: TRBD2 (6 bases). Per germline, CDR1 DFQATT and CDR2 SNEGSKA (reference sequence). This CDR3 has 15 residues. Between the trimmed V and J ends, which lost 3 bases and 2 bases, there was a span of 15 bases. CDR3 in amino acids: CSARVGGVPTDTQYF. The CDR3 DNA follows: TGCAGTGCTAGGGTCGGCGGGGTACCCACAGATACGCAGTATTTT.

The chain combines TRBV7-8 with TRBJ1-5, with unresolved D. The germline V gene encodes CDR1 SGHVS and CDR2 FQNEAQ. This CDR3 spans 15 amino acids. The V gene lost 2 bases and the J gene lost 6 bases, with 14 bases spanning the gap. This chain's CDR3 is CASSLSTSRAQPQHF. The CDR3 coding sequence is TGTGCCAGCAGCTTATCAACCTCTCGAGCTCAGCCCCAGCATTTT.

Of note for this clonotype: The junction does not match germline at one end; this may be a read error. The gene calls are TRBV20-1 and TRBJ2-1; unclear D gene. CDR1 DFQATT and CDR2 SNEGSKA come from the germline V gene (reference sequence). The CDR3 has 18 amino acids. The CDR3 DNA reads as TGCAGTGCTAGTGATAGCACTTCGAGATATAGCTCCTACGATGAACAGTTCTTC. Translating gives CSASDSTSRYSSYDEQFF.

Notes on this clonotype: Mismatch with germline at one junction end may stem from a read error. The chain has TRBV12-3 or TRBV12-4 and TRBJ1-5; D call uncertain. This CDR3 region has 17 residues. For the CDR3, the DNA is TGTGCCAGCAGTTTAGCGAAGACCGAATATAACAATCAGTCCCAGCATTTT. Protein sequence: CASSLAKTEYNNQSQHF.

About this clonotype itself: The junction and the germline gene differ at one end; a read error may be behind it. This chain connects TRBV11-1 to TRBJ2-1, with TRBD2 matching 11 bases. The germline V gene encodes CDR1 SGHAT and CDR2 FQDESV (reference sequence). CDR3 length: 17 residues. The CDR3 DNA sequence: TGTGCCAGTAGCGAATATTATAGCGGGGGGGCCTACAATGAGCGGCTCTTC. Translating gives CASSEYYSGGAYNERLF.

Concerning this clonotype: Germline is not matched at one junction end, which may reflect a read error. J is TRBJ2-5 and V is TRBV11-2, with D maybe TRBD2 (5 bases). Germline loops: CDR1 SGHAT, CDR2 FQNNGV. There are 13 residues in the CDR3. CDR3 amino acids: CASSLDQLVCVFF. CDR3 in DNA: TGTGCCAGCAGCTTAGATCAACTAGTGTGCGTTTTCTTC. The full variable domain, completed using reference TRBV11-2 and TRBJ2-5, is EAGVAQSPRYKIIEKRQSVAFWCNPISGHATLYWYQQILGQGPKLLIQFQNNGVVDDSQLPKDRFSAERLKGVDSTLKIQPAKLEDSAVYLCASSLDQLVCVFFGPGTRLLVL.

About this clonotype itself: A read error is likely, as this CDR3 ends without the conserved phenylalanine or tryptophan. The CDR3 is CASGNGGVTCYEQYL. The CDR3 DNA reads TGTGCCAGCGGCAATGGGGGAGTCACTTGCTACGAACAGTACTTG. V gene TRBV6-5 combines with J gene TRBJ2-7; D is possibly TRBD1 or TRBD2 (5 bases each). The germline gives CDR1 MNHEY, CDR2 SVGAGI. This CDR3 region has 15 residues.

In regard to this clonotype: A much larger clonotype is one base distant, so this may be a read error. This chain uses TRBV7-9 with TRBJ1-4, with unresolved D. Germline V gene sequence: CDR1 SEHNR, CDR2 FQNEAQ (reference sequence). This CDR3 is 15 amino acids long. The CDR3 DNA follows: TGTGCCAGCAGCTTAAGGACGGCAACTAATGGAAAACTGTTTTTT. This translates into CASSLRTATNGKLFF.

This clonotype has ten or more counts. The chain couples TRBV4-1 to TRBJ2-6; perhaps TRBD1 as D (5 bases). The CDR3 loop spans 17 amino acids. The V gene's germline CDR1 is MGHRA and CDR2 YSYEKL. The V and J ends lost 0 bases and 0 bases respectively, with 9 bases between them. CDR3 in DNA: TGCGCCAGCAGCCAAGATCAGGGTATCTCTGGGGCCAACGTCCTGACTTTC. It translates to CASSQDQGISGANVLTF.

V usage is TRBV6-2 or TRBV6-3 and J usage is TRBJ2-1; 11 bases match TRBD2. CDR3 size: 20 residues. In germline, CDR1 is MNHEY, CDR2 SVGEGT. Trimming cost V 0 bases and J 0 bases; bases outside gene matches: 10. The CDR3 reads CASSYSPGLAVSSSYNEQFF. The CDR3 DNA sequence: TGTGCCAGCAGTTACTCTCCGGGACTAGCGGTTTCCAGCTCCTACAATGAGCAGTTCTTC.

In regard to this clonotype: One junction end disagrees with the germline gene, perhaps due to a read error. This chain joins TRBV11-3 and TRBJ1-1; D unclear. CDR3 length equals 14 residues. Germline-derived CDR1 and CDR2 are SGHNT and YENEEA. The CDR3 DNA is TGTACCAGCATCTTAGACGGAGTGAACACTGAAGCTTTCTTT. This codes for CTSILDGVNTEAFF.

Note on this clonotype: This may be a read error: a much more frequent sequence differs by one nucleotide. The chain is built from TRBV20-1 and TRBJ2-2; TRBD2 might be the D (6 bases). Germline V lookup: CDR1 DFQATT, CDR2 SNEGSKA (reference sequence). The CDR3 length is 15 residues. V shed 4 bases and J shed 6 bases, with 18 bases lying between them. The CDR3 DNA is TGCAGTGCTAAAGCTCTCATGGGGGGAGCCGGGGAGCTGTTTTTT. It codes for CSAKALMGGAGELFF.

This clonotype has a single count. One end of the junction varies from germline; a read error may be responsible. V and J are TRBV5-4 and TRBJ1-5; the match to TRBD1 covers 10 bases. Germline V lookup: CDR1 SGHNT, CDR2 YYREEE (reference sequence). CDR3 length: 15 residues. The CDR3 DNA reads TGTACCAGCAGCGCCGGGACAGGGGACAATCAGCCCCAGCATTTT. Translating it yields CTSSAGTGDNQPQHF.

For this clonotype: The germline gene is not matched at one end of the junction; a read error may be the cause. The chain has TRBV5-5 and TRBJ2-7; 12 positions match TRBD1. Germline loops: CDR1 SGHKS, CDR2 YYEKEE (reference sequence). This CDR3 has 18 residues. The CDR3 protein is CVSSIVPGQGAPGYEQYF. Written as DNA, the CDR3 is TGTGTCAGCAGCATTGTCCCGGGACAGGGGGCGCCGGGTTACGAGCAGTACTTC.

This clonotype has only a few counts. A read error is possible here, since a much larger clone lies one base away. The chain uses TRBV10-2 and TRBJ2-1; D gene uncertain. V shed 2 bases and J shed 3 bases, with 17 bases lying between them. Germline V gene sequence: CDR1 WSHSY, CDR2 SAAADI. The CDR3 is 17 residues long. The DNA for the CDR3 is TGCGCCAGCAGTGAGCCCACCGGGCCAGCGTTCTACAATGAGCAGTTCTTC. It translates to CASSEPTGPAFYNEQFF.